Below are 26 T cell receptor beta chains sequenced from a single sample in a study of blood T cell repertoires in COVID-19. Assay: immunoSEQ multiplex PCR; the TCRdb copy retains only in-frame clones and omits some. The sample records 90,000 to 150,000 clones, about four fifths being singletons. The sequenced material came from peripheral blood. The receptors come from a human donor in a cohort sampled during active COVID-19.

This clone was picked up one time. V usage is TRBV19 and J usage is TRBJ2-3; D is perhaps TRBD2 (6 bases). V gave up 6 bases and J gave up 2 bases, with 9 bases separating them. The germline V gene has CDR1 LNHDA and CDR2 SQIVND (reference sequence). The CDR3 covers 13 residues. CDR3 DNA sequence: TGTGCCAGTAGCAGACTAGACACAGATACGCAGTATTTT. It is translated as CASSRLDTDTQYF.

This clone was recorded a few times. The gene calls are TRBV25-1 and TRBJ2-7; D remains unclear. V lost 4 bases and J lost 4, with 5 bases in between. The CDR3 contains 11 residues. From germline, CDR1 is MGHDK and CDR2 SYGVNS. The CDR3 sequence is CASSASYEQYF. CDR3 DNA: TGTGCCAGCAGTGCTAGTTACGAGCAGTACTTC.

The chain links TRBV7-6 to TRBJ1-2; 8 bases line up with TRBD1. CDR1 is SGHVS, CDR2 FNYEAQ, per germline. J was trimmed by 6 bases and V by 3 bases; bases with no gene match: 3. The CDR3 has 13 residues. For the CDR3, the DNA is TGTGCCAGCAGCTTTACAGGGGGTGATGGCTACACCTTC. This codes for CASSFTGGDGYTF.

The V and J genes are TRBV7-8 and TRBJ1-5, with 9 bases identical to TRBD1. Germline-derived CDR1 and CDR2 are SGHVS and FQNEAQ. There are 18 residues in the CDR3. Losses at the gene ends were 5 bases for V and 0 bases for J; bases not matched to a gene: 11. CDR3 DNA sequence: TGTGCCAGCAGCCACCTAGCGACAGGGGGAAATAGCAATCAGCCCCAGCATTTT. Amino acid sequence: CASSHLATGGNSNQPQHF.

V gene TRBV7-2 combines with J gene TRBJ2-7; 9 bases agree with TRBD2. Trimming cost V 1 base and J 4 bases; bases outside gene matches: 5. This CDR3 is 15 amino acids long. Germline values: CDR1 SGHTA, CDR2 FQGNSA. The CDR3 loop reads CASSLGASGVYEQYF. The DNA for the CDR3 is TGTGCCAGCAGCTTAGGTGCTAGCGGGGTGTACGAGCAGTACTTC.

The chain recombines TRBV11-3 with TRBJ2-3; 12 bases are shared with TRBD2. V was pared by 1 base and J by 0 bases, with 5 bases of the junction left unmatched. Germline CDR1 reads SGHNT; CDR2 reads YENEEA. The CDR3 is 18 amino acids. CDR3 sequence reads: CASSLGLAGASSTDTQYF. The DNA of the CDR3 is TGTGCCAGCAGCTTAGGACTAGCGGGGGCCTCTAGCACAGATACGCAGTATTTT.

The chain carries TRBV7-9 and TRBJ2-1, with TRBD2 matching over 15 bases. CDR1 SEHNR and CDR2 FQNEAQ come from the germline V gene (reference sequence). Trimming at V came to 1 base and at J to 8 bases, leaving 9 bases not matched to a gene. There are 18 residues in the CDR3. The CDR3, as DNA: TGTGCCAGCAGCTTAGACCTGGGACTAGCGGGGGGCGGGGATGAGCAGTTCTTC. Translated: CASSLDLGLAGGGDEQFF.

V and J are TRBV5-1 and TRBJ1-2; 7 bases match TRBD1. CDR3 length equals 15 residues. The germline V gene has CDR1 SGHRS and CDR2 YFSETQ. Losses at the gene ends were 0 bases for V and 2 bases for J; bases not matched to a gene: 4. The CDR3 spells CASSLEAGGNYGYTF. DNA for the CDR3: TGCGCCAGCAGCTTGGAGGCAGGGGGGAACTATGGCTACACCTTC.

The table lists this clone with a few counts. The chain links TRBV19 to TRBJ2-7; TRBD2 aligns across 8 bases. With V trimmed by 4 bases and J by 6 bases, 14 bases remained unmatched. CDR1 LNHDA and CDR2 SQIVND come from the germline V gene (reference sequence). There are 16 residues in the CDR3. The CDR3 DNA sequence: TGTGCCAGTAGTACACCCTCCAGCGGGGGACTTCTCGAGCAGTACTTC. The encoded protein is CASSTPSSGGLLEQYF.

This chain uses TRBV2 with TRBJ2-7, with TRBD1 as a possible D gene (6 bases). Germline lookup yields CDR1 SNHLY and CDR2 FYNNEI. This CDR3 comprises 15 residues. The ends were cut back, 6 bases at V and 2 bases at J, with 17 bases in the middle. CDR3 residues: CASSYIQGSTYEQYF. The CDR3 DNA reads TGTGCCAGCAGCTACATACAGGGCTCAACCTACGAGCAGTACTTC.

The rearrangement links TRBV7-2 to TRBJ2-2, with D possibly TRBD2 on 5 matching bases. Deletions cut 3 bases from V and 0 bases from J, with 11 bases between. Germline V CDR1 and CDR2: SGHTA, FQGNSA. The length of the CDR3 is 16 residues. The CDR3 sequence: CASSFNQLANTGELFF. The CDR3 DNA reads TGTGCCAGCAGCTTTAATCAACTAGCGAACACCGGGGAGCTGTTTTTT.

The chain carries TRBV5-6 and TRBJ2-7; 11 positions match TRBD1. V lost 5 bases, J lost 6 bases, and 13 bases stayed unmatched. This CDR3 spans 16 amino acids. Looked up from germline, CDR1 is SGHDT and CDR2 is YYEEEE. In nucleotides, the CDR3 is TGTGCCAGCAGACGGACCGGGACAGGGGGGACCGGCGAGCAGTACTTC. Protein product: CASRRTGTGGTGEQYF.

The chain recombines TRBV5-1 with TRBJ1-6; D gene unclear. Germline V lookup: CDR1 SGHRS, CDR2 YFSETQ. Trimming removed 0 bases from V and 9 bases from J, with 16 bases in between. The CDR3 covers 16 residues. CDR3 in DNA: TGCGCCAGCAGCTTGGCGGCGGGGATGACGGTTTCACCCCTCCACTTT. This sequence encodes CASSLAAGMTVSPLHF.

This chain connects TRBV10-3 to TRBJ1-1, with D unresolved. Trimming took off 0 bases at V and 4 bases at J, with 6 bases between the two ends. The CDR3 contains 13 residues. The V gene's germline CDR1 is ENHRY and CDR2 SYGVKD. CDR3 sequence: CAISESSSTEAFF. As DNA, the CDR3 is TGTGCCATCAGTGAGTCGAGTAGCACTGAAGCTTTCTTT.

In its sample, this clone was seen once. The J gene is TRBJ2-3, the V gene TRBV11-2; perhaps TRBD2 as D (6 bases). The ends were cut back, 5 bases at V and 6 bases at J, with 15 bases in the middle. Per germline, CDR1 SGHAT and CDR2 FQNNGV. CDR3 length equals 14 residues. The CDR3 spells CASSVAGGPDTQYF. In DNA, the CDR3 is TGTGCCAGCAGCGTCGCAGGAGGGCCCGATACGCAGTATTTT.

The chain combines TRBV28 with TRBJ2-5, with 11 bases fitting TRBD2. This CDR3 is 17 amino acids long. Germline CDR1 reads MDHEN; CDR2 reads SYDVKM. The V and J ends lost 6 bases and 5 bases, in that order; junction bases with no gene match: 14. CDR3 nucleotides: TGTGCCAGCAGCCCCCGACTAGCGGGGACTCTTCGCGAGACCCAGTACTTC. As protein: CASSPRLAGTLRETQYF.

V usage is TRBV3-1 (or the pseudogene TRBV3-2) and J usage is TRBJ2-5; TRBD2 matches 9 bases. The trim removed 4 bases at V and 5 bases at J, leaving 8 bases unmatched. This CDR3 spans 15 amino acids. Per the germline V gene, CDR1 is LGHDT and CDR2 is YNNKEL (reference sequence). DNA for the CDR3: TGTGCCAGCAGCCCCGGGACTAGCCGGTCGGAGACCCAGTACTTC. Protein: CASSPGTSRSETQYF.

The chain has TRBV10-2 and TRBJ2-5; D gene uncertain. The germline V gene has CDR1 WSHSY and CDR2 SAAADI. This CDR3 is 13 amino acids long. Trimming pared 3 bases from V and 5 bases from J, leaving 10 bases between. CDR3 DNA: TGCGCCAGCAGTGACCAGTACGTCGAGACCCAGTACTTC. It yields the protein CASSDQYVETQYF.

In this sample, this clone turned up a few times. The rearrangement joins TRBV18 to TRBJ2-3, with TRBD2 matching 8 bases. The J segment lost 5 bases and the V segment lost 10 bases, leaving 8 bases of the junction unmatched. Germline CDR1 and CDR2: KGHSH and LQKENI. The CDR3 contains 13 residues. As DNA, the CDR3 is TGTGCCACCCCCGGGGGGGCCCAAGATACGCAGTATTTT. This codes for CATPGGAQDTQYF.

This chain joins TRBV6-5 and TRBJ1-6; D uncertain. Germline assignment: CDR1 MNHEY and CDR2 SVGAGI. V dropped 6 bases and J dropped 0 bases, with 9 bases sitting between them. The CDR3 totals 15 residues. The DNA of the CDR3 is TGTGCCAGCAGCCGGGTAGACTCCTATAATTCACCCCTCCACTTT. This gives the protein CASSRVDSYNSPLHF.

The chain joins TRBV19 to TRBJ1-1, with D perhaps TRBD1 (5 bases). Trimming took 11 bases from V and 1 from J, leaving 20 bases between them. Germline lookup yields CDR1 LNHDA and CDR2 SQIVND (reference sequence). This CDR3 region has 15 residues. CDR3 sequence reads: CAGRAGSEKNTEAFF. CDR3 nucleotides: TGTGCCGGCAGGGCAGGGTCGGAGAAGAACACTGAAGCTTTCTTT.

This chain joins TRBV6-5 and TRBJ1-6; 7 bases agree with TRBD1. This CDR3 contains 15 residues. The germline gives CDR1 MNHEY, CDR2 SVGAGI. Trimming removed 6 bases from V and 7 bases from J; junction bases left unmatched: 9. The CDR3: CASSSGTVLNSPLHF. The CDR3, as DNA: TGTGCCAGCAGCTCTGGGACAGTCTTGAATTCACCCCTCCACTTT.

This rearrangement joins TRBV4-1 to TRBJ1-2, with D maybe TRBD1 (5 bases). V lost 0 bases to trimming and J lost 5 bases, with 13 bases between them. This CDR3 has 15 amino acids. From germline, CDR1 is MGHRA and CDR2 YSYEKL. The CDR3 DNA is TGCGCCAGCAGCCAAGATCGTTGGGGGGATTATGGCTACACCTTC. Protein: CASSQDRWGDYGYTF.

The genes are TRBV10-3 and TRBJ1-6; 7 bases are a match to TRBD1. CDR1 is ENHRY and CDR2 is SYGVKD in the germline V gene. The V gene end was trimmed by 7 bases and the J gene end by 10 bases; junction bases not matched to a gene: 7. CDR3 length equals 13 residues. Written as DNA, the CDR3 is TGTGCCATCACAGACAGGGATGGGTCACCCCTCCACTTT. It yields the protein CAITDRDGSPLHF.

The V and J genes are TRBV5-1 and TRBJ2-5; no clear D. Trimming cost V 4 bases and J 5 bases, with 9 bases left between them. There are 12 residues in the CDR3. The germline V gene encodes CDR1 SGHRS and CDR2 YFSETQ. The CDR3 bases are TGCGCCAGCAGCGCGGTGGAGGAGACCCAGTACTTC. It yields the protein CASSAVEETQYF.

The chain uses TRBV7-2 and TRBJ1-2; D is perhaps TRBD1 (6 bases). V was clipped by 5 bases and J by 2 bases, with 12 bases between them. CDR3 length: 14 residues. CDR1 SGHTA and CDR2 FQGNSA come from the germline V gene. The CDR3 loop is CASSPSRGNYGYTF. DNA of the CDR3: TGTGCCAGCAGCCCAAGTAGGGGGAACTATGGCTACACCTTC.